The 14 T cell receptor beta chains in this list originate from one sample, sequenced in a study of human versus mouse CDR3 diversity and MHC coevolution. Libraries were prepared by immunoSEQ multiplex PCR; TCRdb keeps only in-frame clonotypes and omits some of them. Seen here are roughly 81,000 clones, 90% to 95% observed once, and the top ten hold approximately 1.4%. Sequencing used naive CD4+ T cells from blood. Subset defined: CD45RO-negative CD62L-positive naive CD4 T cells. These receptors all stem from a person between 25 and 70 years old in good health.

A single count supports this clone. The chain recombines TRBV4-3 with TRBJ2-1; 8 bases are shared with TRBD2. The ends lost 5 bases at V and 0 bases at J; junction bases unmatched: 9. This CDR3 comprises 17 residues. Germline loops: CDR1 LGHNA, CDR2 YSLEER. In nucleotides, the CDR3 is TGCGCCAGCAGCTCTCCCCGCGGGGGGACCTCCTACAATGAGCAGTTCTTC. This translates into CASSSPRGGTSYNEQFF.

The genes are TRBV7-2 and TRBJ1-1; D is perhaps TRBD1 (5 bases). This CDR3 is built from 14 residues. Germline lookup yields CDR1 SGHTA and CDR2 FQGNSA. V lost 5 bases, J lost 7 bases, and 17 bases lay in between. This chain's CDR3 is CASSAPGGGIEAFF. In DNA, the CDR3 is TGTGCCAGCAGCGCCCCTGGGGGAGGGATTGAAGCTTTCTTT.

The V call is TRBV5-1, the J call TRBJ2-2, with 7 bases lining up with TRBD1. CDR3 length: 15 amino acids. Trimming removed 5 bases from V and 1 base from J; junction bases left unmatched: 5. In germline, CDR1 is SGHRS, CDR2 YFSETQ. The chain's CDR3 is CASSRDRLNTGELFF. The CDR3 DNA reads TGCGCCAGCAGTCGGGACAGACTGAACACCGGGGAGCTGTTTTTT.

The CDR3 DNA reads TGTGCCAGCAGCGAACAGGGGACTCTTAACTATGGCTACACCTTC. Protein sequence: CASSEQGTLNYGYTF. V is TRBV7-2 and J is TRBJ1-2; 7 positions agree with TRBD1. Germline loops: CDR1 SGHTA, CDR2 FQGNSA. This CDR3 spans 15 amino acids. Losses at the gene ends were 5 bases for V and 1 base for J; bases not matched to a gene: 7.

This clone was seen a single time. The rearrangement uses TRBV7-2 and TRBJ1-6; a possible D gene is TRBD1 (6 bases). CDR1 and CDR2 (germline): SGHTA, FQGNSA. The CDR3 spans 14 residues. V shed 2 bases and J shed 10 bases, with 12 bases lying between them. This CDR3 reads CASSLNRVYSPLHF. CDR3 nucleotides: TGTGCCAGCAGCTTAAACAGGGTGTACTCACCCCTCCACTTT.

The genes are TRBV18 and TRBJ2-3; a weak D match, TRBD1 (6 bases). V lost 6 bases and J lost 0, with 13 bases in between. The CDR3 totals 15 residues. The germline V gene has CDR1 KGHSH and CDR2 LQKENI. The CDR3 coding sequence is TGTGCCAGCTCGATTGCAGGGGCGAGCACAGATACGCAGTATTTT. Translated, it gives CASSIAGASTDTQYF.

The rearrangement joins TRBV9 to TRBJ1-6; D may be TRBD1 (6 bases). The CDR3 covers 18 residues. Per germline, CDR1 SGDLS and CDR2 YYNGEE. V was shortened by 0 bases and J by 0 bases, with 13 bases between the two germline ends. The CDR3 here is CASSVGDNQSSYNSPLHF. Here the CDR3 DNA reads TGTGCCAGCAGCGTAGGGGACAACCAGAGCTCCTATAATTCACCCCTCCACTTT.

The rearrangement links TRBV4-2 to TRBJ1-2; D is unclear. This CDR3 has 12 residues. The V gene's germline CDR1 is LGHNA and CDR2 YNFKEQ. Trimming took 1 base from V and 7 from J, leaving 7 bases between them. This chain's CDR3 is CASSQATGGYTF. CDR3 bases: TGTGCCAGCAGCCAAGCGACGGGTGGCTACACCTTC.

This clone was observed a single time. V gene TRBV5-1 combines with J gene TRBJ2-2, with 7 bases that match TRBD1. The ends lost 2 bases at V and 8 bases at J; junction bases unmatched: 6. CDR1 is SGHRS, CDR2 YFSETQ, per germline. The CDR3 contains 14 residues. The CDR3 spells CASSFDRVSGELFF. DNA of the CDR3: TGCGCCAGCAGCTTTGACAGGGTGTCAGGGGAGCTGTTTTTT.

This rearrangement joins TRBV5-4 to TRBJ1-1; D ambiguous. The CDR3 totals 16 residues. Germline lookup yields CDR1 SGHNT and CDR2 YYREEE (reference sequence). Between the trimmed V and J ends, which lost 1 base and 1 base, there was a span of 14 bases. The CDR3 loop is CASSLPGVNSNTEAFF. Written as DNA, the CDR3 is TGTGCCAGCAGCTTGCCAGGCGTAAACTCGAACACTGAAGCTTTCTTT.

The chain carries TRBV9 and TRBJ1-1, with D possibly TRBD1 on 6 matching bases. Germline-derived CDR1 and CDR2 are SGDLS and YYNGEE. The CDR3 totals 15 residues. V lost 0 bases, J lost 1 base, and 10 bases lay in between. CDR3 DNA sequence: TGTGCCAGCAGCGTAGCTCCGGACAGGAACACTGAAGCTTTCTTT. Translated, it gives CASSVAPDRNTEAFF.

The genes are TRBV19 and TRBJ2-7; D is undetermined. Germline CDR1 is LNHDA and CDR2 is SQIVND (reference sequence). The CDR3 loop spans 12 amino acids. Trimming took 3 bases from V and 3 from J, leaving 6 bases between them. CDR3 residues: CASSIPGYEQYF. CDR3 DNA sequence: TGTGCCAGTAGTATTCCGGGCTACGAGCAGTACTTC.

The chain joins TRBV6-5 to TRBJ2-1, with 11 bases aligning to TRBD2. Germline V gene lookup returns CDR1 MNHEY and CDR2 SVGAGI. The CDR3 sequence is 16 residues long. V lost 2 bases and J lost 5; bases outside the gene matches: 5. The CDR3 sequence is CASSYPGLAGHNEQFF. The CDR3, as DNA: TGTGCCAGCAGTTACCCTGGACTAGCGGGCCACAATGAGCAGTTCTTC.

The chain is built from TRBV28 and TRBJ2-3; D perhaps matches TRBD1 (5 bases). Germline-derived CDR1 and CDR2 are MDHEN and SYDVKM. The CDR3 is 15 residues long. Trimming removed 5 bases at V and 2 bases at J, with 14 bases between. CDR3 sequence: CASSPYKGYTDTQYF. The CDR3 coding sequence is TGTGCCAGCAGTCCCTATAAGGGGTACACAGATACGCAGTATTTT.